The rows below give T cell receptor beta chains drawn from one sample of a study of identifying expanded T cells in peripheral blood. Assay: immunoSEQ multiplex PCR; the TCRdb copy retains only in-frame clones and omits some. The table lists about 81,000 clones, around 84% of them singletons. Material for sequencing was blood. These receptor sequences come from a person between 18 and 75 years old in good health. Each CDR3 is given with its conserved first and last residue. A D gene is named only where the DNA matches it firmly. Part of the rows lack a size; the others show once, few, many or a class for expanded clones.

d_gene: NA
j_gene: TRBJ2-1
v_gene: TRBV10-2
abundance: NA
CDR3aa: CASRGDGGPYNEQFF
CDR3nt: TGCGCCAGCAGAGGGGACGGGGGGCCCTACAATGAGCAGTTCTTC

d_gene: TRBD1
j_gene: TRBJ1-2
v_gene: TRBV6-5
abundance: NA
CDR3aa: CATSTGLNYGYTF
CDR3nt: TGTGCCACCTCGACAGGGCTGAACTATGGCTACACCTTC

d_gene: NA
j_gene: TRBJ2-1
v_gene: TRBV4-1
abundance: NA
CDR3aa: CASSQDHSGGNNEQFF
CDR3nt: TGCGCCAGCAGCCAAGACCATAGCGGAGGGAACAATGAGCAGTTCTTC

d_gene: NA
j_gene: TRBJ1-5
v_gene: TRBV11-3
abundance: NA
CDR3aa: CASSPYYTSAEGQPQHF
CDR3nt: TGTGCCAGCAGCCCATATTATACTAGCGCGGAAGGTCAGCCCCAGCATTTT

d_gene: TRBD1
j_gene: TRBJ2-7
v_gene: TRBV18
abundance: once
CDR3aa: CASSPVTGSTAYEQYF
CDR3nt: TGTGCCAGCTCACCGGTGACAGGGAGCACAGCCTACGAGCAGTACTTC

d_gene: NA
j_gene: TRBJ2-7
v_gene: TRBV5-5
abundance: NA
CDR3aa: CASSLAGDRSYEQYF
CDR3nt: TGTGCCAGCAGCTTGGCAGGGGATCGCTCCTACGAGCAGTACTTC

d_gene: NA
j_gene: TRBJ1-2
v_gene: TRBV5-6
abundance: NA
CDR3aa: CASREGHSYGYTF
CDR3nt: TGTGCCAGCAGAGAGGGACATAGCTATGGCTACACCTTC

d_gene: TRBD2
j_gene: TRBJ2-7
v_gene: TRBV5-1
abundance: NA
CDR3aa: CASSSLTSGAYEQYF
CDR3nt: TGCGCCAGCAGCTCTTTGACTAGCGGGGCCTACGAGCAGTACTTC

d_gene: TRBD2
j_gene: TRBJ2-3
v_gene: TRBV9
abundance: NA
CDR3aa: CASSGRLAGGTDTQYF
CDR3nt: TGTGCCAGCAGCGGAAGACTAGCGGGAGGAACAGATACGCAGTATTTT

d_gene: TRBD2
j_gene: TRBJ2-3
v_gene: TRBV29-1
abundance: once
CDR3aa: CSVVAPREENTDTQYF
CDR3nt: TGCAGCGTTGTTGCTCCACGGGAGGAGAACACAGATACGCAGTATTTT

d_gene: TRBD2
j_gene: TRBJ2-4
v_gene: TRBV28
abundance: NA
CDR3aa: CASSPRTSGSRRNIQYF
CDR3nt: TGTGCCAGCAGTCCCCGGACTAGCGGGAGCCGTCGAAACATTCAGTACTTC

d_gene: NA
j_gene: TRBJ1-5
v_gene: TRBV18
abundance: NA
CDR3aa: CASSDRYSNQPQHF
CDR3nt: TGTGCCAGCTCCGACAGGTATAGCAATCAGCCCCAGCATTTT

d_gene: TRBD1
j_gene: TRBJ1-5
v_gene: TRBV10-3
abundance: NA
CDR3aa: CATVDRGGGQPQHF
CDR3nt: TGTGCCACGGTGGACAGGGGCGGGGGTCAGCCCCAGCATTTT

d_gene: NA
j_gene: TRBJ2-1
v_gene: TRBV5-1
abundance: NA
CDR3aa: CASSLEASGSYNEQFF
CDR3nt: TGCGCCAGCAGCTTGGAGGCTAGTGGCTCCTACAATGAGCAGTTCTTC

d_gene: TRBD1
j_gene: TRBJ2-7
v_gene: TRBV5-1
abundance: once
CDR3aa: CASSSEGTGYSYEQYF
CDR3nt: TGCGCCAGCAGCTCGGAGGGGACAGGGTACTCCTACGAGCAGTACTTC

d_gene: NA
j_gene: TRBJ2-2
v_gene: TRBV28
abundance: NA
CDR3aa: CASSLTGPANTGELFF
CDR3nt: TGTGCCAGCAGTTTGACCGGGCCTGCGAACACCGGGGAGCTGTTTTTT

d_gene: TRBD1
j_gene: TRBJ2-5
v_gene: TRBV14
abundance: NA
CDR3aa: CASSQGLTGVGVLSQETQYF
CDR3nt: TGTGCCAGCAGCCAAGGATTGACAGGGGTGGGCGTATTGAGCCAAGAGACCCAGTACTTC

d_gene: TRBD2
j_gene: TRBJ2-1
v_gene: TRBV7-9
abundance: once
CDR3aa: CASSLGGTSVDEQFF
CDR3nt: TGTGCCAGCAGCTTAGGTGGGACTAGTGTCGATGAGCAGTTCTTC

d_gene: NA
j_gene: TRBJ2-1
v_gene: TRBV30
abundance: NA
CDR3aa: CAWSVGENNEQFF
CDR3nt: TGTGCCTGGAGTGTTGGCGAGAACAATGAGCAGTTCTTC

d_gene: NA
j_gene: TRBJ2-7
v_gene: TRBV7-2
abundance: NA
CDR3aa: CASSSSTRGEQYF
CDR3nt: TGTGCCAGCAGCTCCTCAACGAGGGGCGAGCAGTACTTC

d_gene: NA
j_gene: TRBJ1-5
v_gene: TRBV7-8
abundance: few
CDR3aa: CASSLVSRGKGLNQPQHF
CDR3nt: TGTGCCAGCAGCTTAGTGTCTAGGGGGAAGGGCCTAAATCAGCCCCAGCATTTT

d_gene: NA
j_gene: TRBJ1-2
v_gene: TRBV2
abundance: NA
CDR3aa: CASRQITYNYGYTF
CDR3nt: TGTGCCAGCAGGCAAATTACATATAACTATGGCTACACCTTC

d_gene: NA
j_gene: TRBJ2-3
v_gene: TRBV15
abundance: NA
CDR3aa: CATSLGDGGLTDTQYF
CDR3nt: TGTGCCACCAGCTTGGGGGACGGGGGTCTCACAGATACGCAGTATTTT

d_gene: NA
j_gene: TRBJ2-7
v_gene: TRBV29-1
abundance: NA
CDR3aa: CSVEVNSYEQYF
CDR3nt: TGCAGCGTTGAAGTCAACTCCTACGAGCAGTACTTC

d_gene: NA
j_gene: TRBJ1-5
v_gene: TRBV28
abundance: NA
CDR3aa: CASSFDNYSNQPQHF
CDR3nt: TGTGCCAGCAGTTTTGACAATTATAGCAATCAGCCCCAGCATTTT

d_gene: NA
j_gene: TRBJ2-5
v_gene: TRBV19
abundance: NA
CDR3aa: CASSIMGEETQYF
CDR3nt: TGTGCCAGTAGTATTATGGGGGAAGAGACCCAGTACTTC

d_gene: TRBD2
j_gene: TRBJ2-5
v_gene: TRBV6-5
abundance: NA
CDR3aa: CASSPTSGRAETQYF
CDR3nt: TGTGCCAGCAGTCCGACTAGCGGGAGGGCGGAGACCCAGTACTTC

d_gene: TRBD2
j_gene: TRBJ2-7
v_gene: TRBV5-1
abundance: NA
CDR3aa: CASSLATRTSGRGYEQYF
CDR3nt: TGCGCCAGCAGCTTGGCGACTAGGACTAGCGGGAGGGGATACGAGCAGTACTTC

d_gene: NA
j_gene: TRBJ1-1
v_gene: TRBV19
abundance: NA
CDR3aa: CASSLRGQGTEAFF
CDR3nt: TGTGCCAGTAGTCTTAGAGGCCAAGGGACTGAAGCTTTCTTT

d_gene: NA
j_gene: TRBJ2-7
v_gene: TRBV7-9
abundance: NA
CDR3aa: CASSSRSGIPYEQYF
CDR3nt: TGTGCCAGCAGCTCCAGAAGTGGGATCCCCTACGAGCAGTACTTC

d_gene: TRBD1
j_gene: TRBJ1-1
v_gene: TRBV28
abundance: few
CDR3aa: CASSPSTGLDTEAFF
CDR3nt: TGTGCCAGCAGTCCTTCGACAGGGTTGGACACTGAAGCTTTCTTT

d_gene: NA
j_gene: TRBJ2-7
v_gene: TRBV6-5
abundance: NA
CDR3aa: CASSYGGLGAYEQYF
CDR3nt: TGTGCCAGCAGTTACGGGGGCTTAGGGGCCTACGAGCAGTACTTC

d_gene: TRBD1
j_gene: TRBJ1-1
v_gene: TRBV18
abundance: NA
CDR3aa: CASSPRTGGEGTEAFF
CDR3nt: TGTGCCAGCTCACCCAGGACAGGGGGCGAGGGGACTGAAGCTTTCTTT

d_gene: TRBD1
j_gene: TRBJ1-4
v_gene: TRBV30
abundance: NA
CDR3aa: CAWNTGGGEKLFF
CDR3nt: TGTGCCTGGAACACAGGGGGGGGTGAAAAACTGTTTTTT

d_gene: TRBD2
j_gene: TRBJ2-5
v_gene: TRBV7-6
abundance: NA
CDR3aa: CASSAGGGAETQYF
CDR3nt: TGTGCCAGCAGCGCGGGAGGAGGAGCGGAGACCCAGTACTTC

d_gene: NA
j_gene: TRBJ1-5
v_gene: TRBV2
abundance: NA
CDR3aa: CASKDSIGNQPQHF
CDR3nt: TGTGCCAGCAAGGACAGTATCGGCAATCAGCCCCAGCATTTT

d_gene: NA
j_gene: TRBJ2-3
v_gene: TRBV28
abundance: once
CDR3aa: CASKGGTDTQYF
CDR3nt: TGTGCCAGCAAGGGGGGCACAGATACGCAGTATTTT

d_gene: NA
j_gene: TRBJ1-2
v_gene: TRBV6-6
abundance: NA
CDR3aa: CASSYDRKGGYTF
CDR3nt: TGTGCCAGCAGTTACGACAGGAAAGGAGGCTACACCTTC

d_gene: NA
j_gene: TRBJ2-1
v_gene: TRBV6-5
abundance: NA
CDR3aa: CASSWLGLSYNEQFF
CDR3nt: TGTGCCAGCAGTTGGCTAGGTCTCTCCTACAATGAGCAGTTCTTC

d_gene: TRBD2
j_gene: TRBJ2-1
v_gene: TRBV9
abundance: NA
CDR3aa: CASSVVGLAGGGDEQFF
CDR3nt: TGTGCCAGCAGCGTAGTGGGACTAGCGGGAGGAGGGGATGAGCAGTTCTTC

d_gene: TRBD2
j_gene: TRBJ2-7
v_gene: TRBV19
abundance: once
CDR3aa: CASSPGGSGSYEQYF
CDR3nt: TGTGCCAGTAGCCCTGGTGGTAGCGGGAGTTACGAGCAGTACTTC

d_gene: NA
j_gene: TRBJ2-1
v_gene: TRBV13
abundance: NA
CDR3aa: CASSPRGSSSSYNEQFF
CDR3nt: TGTGCCAGCAGCCCACGGGGGAGTTCGAGCTCCTACAATGAGCAGTTCTTC

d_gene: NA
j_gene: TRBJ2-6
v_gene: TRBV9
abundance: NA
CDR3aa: CASRPSPGWGANVLTF
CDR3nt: TGTGCCAGCAGACCTTCCCCCGGATGGGGGGCCAACGTCCTGACTTTC

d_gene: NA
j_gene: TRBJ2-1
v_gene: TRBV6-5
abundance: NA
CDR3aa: CASRSTGEQFF
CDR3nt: TGTGCCAGCAGGAGTACTGGGGAGCAGTTCTTC